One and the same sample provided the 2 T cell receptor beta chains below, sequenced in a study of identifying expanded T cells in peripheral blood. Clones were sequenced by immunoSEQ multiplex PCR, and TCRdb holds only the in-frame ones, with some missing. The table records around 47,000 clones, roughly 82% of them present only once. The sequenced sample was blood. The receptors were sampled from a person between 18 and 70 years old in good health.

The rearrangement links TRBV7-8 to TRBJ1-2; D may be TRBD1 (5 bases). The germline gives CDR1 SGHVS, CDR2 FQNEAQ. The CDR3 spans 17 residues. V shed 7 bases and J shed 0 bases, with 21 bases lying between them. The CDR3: CASTNPTNRNTNYGYTF. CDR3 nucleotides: TGTGCCAGCACCAACCCAACGAACAGGAATACTAACTATGGCTACACCTTC.

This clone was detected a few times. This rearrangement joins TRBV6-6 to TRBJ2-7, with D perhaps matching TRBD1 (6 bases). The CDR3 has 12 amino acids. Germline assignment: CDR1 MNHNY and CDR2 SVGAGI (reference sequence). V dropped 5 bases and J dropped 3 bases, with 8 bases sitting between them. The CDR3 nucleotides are TGTGCCAGCAGTGGGGGCGGCTACGAGCAGTACGTC. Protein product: CASSGGGYEQYV.